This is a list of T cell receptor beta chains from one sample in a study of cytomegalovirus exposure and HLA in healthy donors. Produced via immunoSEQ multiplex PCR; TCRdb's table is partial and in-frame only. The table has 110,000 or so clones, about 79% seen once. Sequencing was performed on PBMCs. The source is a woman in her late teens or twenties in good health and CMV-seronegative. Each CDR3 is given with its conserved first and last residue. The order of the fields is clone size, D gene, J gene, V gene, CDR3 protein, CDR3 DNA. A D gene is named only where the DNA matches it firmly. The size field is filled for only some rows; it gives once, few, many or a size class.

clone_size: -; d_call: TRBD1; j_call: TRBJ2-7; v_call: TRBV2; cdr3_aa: CASSPRDRFYEQYF; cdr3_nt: TGTGCCAGCAGCCCCCGGGACAGGTTTTACGAGCAGTACTTC
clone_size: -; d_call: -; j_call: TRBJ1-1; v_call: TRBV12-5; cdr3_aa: CASGLQMPKAFF; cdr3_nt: TGTGCTAGTGGTTTGCAGATGCCCAAAGCTTTCTTT
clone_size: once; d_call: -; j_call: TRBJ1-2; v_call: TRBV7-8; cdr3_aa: CASSLGEGNYGYTF; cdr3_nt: TGTGCCAGCAGCTTAGGGGAGGGAAACTATGGCTACACCTTC
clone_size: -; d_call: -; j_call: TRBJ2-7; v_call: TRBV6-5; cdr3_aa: CASSYSEGREQYF; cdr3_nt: TGTGCCAGCAGTTACTCGGAGGGGAGAGAGCAGTACTTC
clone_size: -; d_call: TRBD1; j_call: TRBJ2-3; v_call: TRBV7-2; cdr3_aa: CASSLTPGQGTDTQYF; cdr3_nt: TGTGCCAGCAGCTTAACTCCGGGACAGGGGACAGATACGCAGTATTTT
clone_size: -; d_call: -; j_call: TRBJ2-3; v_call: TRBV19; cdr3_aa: CASSMVRGMDTQYF; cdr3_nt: TGTGCCAGTAGTATGGTGAGGGGGATGGATACGCAGTATTTT
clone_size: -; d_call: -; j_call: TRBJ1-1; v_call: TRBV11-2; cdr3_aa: CASSLGVSRMNTEAFF; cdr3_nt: TGTGCCAGCAGCTTAGGAGTTTCCCGTATGAACACTGAAGCTTTCTTT
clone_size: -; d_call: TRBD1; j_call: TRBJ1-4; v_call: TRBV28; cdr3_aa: CASSLLGQGLEKLFF; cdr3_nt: TGTGCCAGCAGTTTACTCGGACAGGGGTTAGAAAAACTGTTTTTT
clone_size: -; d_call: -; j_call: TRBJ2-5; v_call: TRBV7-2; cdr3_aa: CASSSRPSFQETQYF; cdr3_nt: TGTGCCAGCAGCTCCCGACCTAGCTTCCAAGAGACCCAGTACTTC
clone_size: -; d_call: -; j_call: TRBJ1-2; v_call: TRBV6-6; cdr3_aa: CASTETIDGYTF; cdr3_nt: TGTGCCAGCACCGAGACTATCGATGGCTACACCTTC
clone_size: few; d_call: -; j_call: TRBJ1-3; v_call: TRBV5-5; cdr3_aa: CASSLDLRSTIYF; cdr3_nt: TGTGCCAGCAGCTTGGACCTCCGGAGCACCATATATTTT
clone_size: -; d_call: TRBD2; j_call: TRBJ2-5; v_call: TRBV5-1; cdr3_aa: CASRGGLAGETQYF; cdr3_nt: TGCGCCAGCAGGGGGGGACTAGCGGGAGAGACCCAGTACTTC
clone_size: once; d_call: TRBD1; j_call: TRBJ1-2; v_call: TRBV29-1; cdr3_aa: CSVTGQFGYTF; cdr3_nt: TGCAGCGTGACAGGGCAGTTTGGCTACACCTTC
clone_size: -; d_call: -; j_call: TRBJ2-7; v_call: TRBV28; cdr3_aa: CASSFRRETYEQYF; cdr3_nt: TGTGCCAGCAGTTTCCGACGGGAGACCTACGAGCAGTACTTC
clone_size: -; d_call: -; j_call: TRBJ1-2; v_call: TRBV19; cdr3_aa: CASSRYRYGYTF; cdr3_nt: TGTGCCAGTAGTCGATACAGATATGGCTACACCTTC
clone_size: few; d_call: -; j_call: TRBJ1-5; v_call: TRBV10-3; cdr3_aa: CAISEEGNQPQHF; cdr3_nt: TGTGCCATCAGTGAGGAGGGCAATCAGCCCCAGCATTTT
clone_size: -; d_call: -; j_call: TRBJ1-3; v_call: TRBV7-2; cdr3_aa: CASSPSLGGYGNTIYF; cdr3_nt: TGTGCCAGCAGCCCAAGCCTTGGGGGCTATGGAAACACCATATATTTT
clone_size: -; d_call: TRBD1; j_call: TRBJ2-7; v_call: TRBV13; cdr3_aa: CASSPGQGAYEQYF; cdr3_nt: TGTGCCAGCAGCCCGGGACAGGGGGCCTACGAGCAGTACTTC
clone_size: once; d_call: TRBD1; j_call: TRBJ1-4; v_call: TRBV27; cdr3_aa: CASSPLRQGSRRTNEKLFF; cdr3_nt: TGTGCCAGCAGTCCTCTTCGACAGGGAAGTAGAAGAACTAATGAAAAACTGTTTTTT
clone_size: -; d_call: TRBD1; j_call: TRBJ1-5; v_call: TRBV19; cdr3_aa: CASSPDRGLDQPQHF; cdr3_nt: TGTGCCAGTAGCCCCGACAGGGGACTTGATCAGCCCCAGCATTTT
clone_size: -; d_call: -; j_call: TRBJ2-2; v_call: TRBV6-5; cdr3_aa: CASSYLGPANTGELFF; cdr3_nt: TGTGCCAGCAGTTATTTGGGGCCAGCGAACACCGGGGAGCTGTTTTTT
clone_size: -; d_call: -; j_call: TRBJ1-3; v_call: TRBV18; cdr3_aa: CASSPQAGNTIYF; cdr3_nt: TGTGCCAGCTCACCCCAGGCTGGAAACACCATATATTTT
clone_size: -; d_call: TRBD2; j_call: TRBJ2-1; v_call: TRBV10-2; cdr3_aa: CASSLAGGYNEQFF; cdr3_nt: TGCGCCAGCAGTCTAGCGGGGGGGTACAATGAGCAGTTCTTC
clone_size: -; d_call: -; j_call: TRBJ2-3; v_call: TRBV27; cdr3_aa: CASIREDTQYF; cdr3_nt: TGTGCCAGCATACGAGAAGATACGCAGTATTTT
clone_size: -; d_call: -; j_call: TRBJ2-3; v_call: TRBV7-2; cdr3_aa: CASSLATADTQYF; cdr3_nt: TGTGCCAGCAGCTTAGCCACAGCAGATACGCAGTATTTT
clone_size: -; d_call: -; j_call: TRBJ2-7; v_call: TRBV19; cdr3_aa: CASSIEKGPYEQYF; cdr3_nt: TGTGCCAGTAGTATAGAGAAGGGGCCGTACGAGCAGTACTTC
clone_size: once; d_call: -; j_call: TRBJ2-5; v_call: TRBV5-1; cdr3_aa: CASSFGGTPGETQYF; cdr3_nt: TGCGCCAGCAGCTTCGGCGGGACCCCCGGAGAGACCCAGTACTTC
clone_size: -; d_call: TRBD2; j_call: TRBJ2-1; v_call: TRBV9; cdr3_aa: CASSVRGVGYNEQFF; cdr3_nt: TGTGCCAGCAGCGTTCGGGGGGTAGGTTACAATGAGCAGTTCTTC
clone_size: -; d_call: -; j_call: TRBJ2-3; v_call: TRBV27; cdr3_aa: CASSLVRSGLSTDTQYF; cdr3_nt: TGTGCCAGCAGTTTGGTAAGGTCGGGATTAAGCACAGATACGCAGTATTTT
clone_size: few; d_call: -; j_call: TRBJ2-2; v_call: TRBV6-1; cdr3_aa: CASVRGLNTGELFF; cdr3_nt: TGTGCCAGCGTCCGGGGACTTAACACCGGGGAGCTGTTTTTT
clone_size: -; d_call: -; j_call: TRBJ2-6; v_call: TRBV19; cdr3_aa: CASSIVGGSGANVLTF; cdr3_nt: TGTGCCAGTAGTATAGTAGGGGGATCTGGGGCCAACGTCCTGACTTTC
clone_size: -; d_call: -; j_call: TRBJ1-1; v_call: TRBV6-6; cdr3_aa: CASSPPEGVTEAFF; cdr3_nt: TGTGCCAGCAGTCCCCCAGAAGGGGTCACTGAAGCTTTCTTT
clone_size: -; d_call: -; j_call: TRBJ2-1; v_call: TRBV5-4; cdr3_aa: CASSSSPRTDNEQFF; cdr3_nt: TGTGCCAGCAGCTCATCGCCGAGGACAGACAATGAGCAGTTCTTC
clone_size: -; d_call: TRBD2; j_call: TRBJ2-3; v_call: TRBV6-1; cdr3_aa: CASSAISGGTDTQYF; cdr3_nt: TGTGCCAGCAGTGCTATTAGCGGGGGAACAGATACGCAGTATTTT
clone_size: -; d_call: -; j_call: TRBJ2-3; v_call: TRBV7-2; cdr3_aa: CASSSRGTDTQYF; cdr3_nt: TGTGCCAGCAGCTCCCGGGGCACAGATACGCAGTATTTT
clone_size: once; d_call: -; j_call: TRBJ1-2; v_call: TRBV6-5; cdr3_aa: CASTRGNYGYTF; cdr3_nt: TGTGCCAGCACCAGGGGTAACTATGGCTACACCTTC
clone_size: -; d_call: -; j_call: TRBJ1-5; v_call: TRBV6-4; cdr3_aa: CASSDKAGYQPQHF; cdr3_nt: TGTGCCAGCAGTGACAAGGCGGGCTATCAGCCCCAGCATTTT
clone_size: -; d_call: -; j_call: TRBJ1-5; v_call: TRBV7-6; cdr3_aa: CASSPGSNQPQHF; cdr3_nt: TGTGCCAGCAGCCCAGGTAGCAATCAGCCCCAGCATTTT
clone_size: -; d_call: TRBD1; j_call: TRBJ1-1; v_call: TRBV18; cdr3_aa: CASSPRAGGGTEAFF; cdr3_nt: TGTGCCAGCTCACCACGGGCAGGGGGAGGCACTGAAGCTTTCTTT